A selection of T cell receptor beta chains follows, all from one sample in a study of regulatory T cells in long-lasting Graves disease. Each CDR3 protein gets one entry after TCRdb re-called the multiplex PCR reads with MiXCR. In the table there are 500,000 to 800,000 distinct CDR3 sequences, about 30% of which are singletons. Sequenced material: peripheral blood mononuclear cells (PBMCs), taken when the disease was refractory, from a patient treated with antithyroid drugs. All receptors derive from a female donor with Graves disease. The CDR3 runs from the conserved cysteine through the conserved F or W. Each record gives: D gene, clone size, V gene, J gene, CDR3 protein, CDR3 DNA. D genes are given only for firm matches. For some rows the clone size is stated as once, few or many, or as a class when expanded; others skip it.

D: -
size: -
V: TRBV27
J: TRBJ1-2
CDR3: CASSTPPGGYTF
DNA: TGTGCCAGCAGTACCCCACCAGGCGGCTACACCTTC

D: -
size: -
V: TRBV6-1
J: TRBJ2-7
CDR3: CASSDPPSYEQYF
DNA: TGTGCCAGCAGTGACCCTCCCTCCTACGAGCAGTACTTC

D: TRBD1
size: few
V: TRBV29-1
J: TRBJ1-1
CDR3: CSVETLTGGLNTEAFF
DNA: TGCAGCGTTGAGACCTTGACAGGGGGTTTGAACACTGAAGCTTTCTTT

D: -
size: few
V: TRBV7-3
J: TRBJ2-5
CDR3: CASSRRGGTQYF
DNA: TGTGCCAGCAGCCGAAGGGGCGGGACCCAGTACTTC

D: TRBD1
size: many
V: TRBV28
J: TRBJ1-2
CDR3: CASRFGTGVYGYTF
DNA: TGTGCCAGCAGATTCGGGACAGGAGTTTATGGCTACACCTTC

D: -
size: -
V: TRBV12-3/TRBV12-4
J: TRBJ1-2
CDR3: CASTIQGRIQYGYTF
DNA: TGTGCCAGCACCATACAGGGAAGGATTCAATATGGCTACACCTTC

D: TRBD2
size: -
V: TRBV6-1
J: TRBJ2-7
CDR3: CASSEALAGVSSYEQYF
DNA: TGTGCCAGCAGTGAAGCACTAGCGGGAGTTAGCTCCTACGAGCAGTACTTC

D: -
size: many
V: TRBV2
J: TRBJ2-7
CDR3: CASSEFYEQYF
DNA: TGTGCCAGCAGTGAGTTCTACGAGCAGTACTTC

D: -
size: -
V: TRBV7-9
J: TRBJ1-4
CDR3: CASSFAETANEKLFF
DNA: TGTGCCAGCAGCTTCGCCGAGACGGCAAATGAAAAACTGTTTTTT

D: TRBD1
size: -
V: TRBV27
J: TRBJ1-2
CDR3: CASSLGTGVHTF
DNA: TGTGCCAGCAGTTTAGGGACAGGGGTCCACACCTTC

D: -
size: -
V: TRBV7-9
J: TRBJ2-7
CDR3: CASSLPPVRPTYEQYF
DNA: TGTGCCAGCAGCTTACCCCCCGTCAGGCCGACCTACGAGCAGTACTTC

D: -
size: few
V: TRBV7-9
J: TRBJ2-7
CDR3: CASSLALNFHEQYF
DNA: TGTGCCAGCAGCTTAGCGTTGAATTTCCACGAGCAGTACTTC

D: TRBD1
size: -
V: TRBV29-1
J: TRBJ2-5
CDR3: CSVLWRGDSLQETQYF
DNA: TGCAGCGTGTTGTGGAGAGGGGACAGTCTCCAAGAGACCCAGTACTTC

D: -
size: many
V: TRBV2
J: TRBJ1-5
CDR3: CASSGQSNQPQHF
DNA: TGTGCCAGCAGTGGACAGAGTAATCAGCCCCAGCATTTT

D: TRBD1
size: -
V: TRBV20-1
J: TRBJ1-1
CDR3: CSAEPGQEAFF
DNA: TGCAGTGCTGAACCGGGACAGGAAGCTTTCTTT

D: -
size: few
V: TRBV27
J: TRBJ2-1
CDR3: CASSSDLLSSYNEQFF
DNA: TGTGCCAGCAGTTCCGACTTGCTCAGCTCCTACAATGAGCAGTTCTTC

D: -
size: -
V: TRBV11-2
J: TRBJ2-2
CDR3: CASSLAPPVGGRGIGTGELFF
DNA: TGTGCCAGCAGCTTAGCCCCCCCCGTAGGGGGCCGCGGGATTGGGACCGGGGAGCTGTTTTTT

D: -
size: -
V: TRBV3-1
J: TRBJ2-5
CDR3: CASSQTHRIQETQYF
DNA: TGTGCCAGCAGCCAAACCCACCGGATACAAGAGACCCAGTACTTC

D: -
size: many
V: TRBV28
J: TRBJ1-5
CDR3: CASKPWSGSNQPQHF
DNA: TGTGCCAGCAAACCCTGGTCAGGGTCTAATCAGCCCCAGCATTTT

D: -
size: few
V: TRBV20-1
J: TRBJ1-3
CDR3: CSVRGAGNTIYF
DNA: TGCAGTGTGCGGGGGGCTGGAAACACCATATATTTT

D: -
size: few
V: TRBV6-1
J: TRBJ1-1
CDR3: CASSTVDTEAFF
DNA: TGTGCCAGCAGCACAGTTGACACTGAAGCTTTCTTT

D: -
size: -
V: TRBV2
J: TRBJ2-5
CDR3: CASSEALRAGSQETQYF
DNA: TGTGCCAGCAGTGAAGCGCTTCGAGCAGGGTCACAAGAGACCCAGTACTTC

D: -
size: -
V: TRBV6-9
J: TRBJ2-2
CDR3: CASSYSGLGSGELFF
DNA: TGTGCCAGCAGTTACTCAGGACTCGGTTCCGGGGAGTTGTTTTTT

D: TRBD1
size: many
V: TRBV6-2/TRBV6-3
J: TRBJ2-5
CDR3: CASSNAVLDRARETQYF
DNA: TGTGCCAGCAGTAACGCAGTTCTCGACAGGGCGCGAGAGACCCAGTACTTC

D: -
size: -
V: TRBV10-3
J: TRBJ2-7
CDR3: CAISTPQGHTSYEQYF
DNA: TGTGCCATCAGCACCCCCCAGGGACATACCTCCTACGAGCAGTACTTC

D: -
size: few
V: TRBV20-1
J: TRBJ2-5
CDR3: CSARDAQVIEETQYF
DNA: TGCAGTGCTAGAGATGCTCAGGTCATCGAAGAGACCCAGTACTTC

D: TRBD1
size: -
V: TRBV19
J: TRBJ1-2
CDR3: CANSTNRGNYGYTF
DNA: TGTGCCAATAGTACCAACAGGGGAAACTATGGCTACACCTTC

D: TRBD2
size: few
V: TRBV20-1
J: TRBJ2-5
CDR3: CSAPRLARGWGETQYF
DNA: TGCAGTGCTCCCAGACTAGCTCGAGGGTGGGGAGAGACCCAGTACTTC

D: -
size: -
V: TRBV24-1
J: TRBJ1-1
CDR3: CATRQGPDTEAFF
DNA: TGTGCCACTCGGCAGGGACCTGACACTGAAGCTTTCTTT

D: TRBD2
size: -
V: TRBV11-2
J: TRBJ2-7
CDR3: CASSLVGRYEQYF
DNA: TGTGCCAGCAGCTTAGTCGGGAGGTACGAGCAGTACTTC

D: -
size: few
V: TRBV7-3
J: TRBJ2-2
CDR3: CASSLGLAAGELFF
DNA: TGTGCCAGCAGCTTGGGCCTCGCGGCCGGGGAGCTGTTTTTT

D: -
size: -
V: TRBV12-3/TRBV12-4
J: TRBJ1-1
CDR3: CASTEDWSTEAFF
DNA: TGTGCCAGCACCGAGGACTGGAGCACTGAAGCTTTCTTT

D: -
size: -
V: TRBV3-1
J: TRBJ1-2
CDR3: CASSQMAGAVNYGYTF
DNA: TGTGCCAGCAGCCAAATGGCAGGGGCGGTAAACTATGGCTACACCTTC

D: -
size: -
V: TRBV30
J: TRBJ1-1
CDR3: CAWSRDRNTEAFF
DNA: TGTGCCTGGTCCCGGGACCGGAACACTGAAGCTTTCTTT

D: TRBD1
size: -
V: TRBV7-9
J: TRBJ1-2
CDR3: CASSFGGQSNGYTF
DNA: TGTGCCAGCAGCTTTGGGGGACAGAGCAATGGCTACACCTTC

D: TRBD2
size: few
V: TRBV2
J: TRBJ2-7
CDR3: CASSAGGIHEQYF
DNA: TGTGCCAGCAGCGCGGGAGGAATCCACGAGCAGTACTTC

D: -
size: few
V: TRBV28
J: TRBJ1-3
CDR3: CASSRQDISGNTIYF
DNA: TGTGCCAGCAGTCGACAGGATATCTCTGGAAACACCATATATTTT

D: -
size: -
V: TRBV28
J: TRBJ1-5
CDR3: CASSFTHDNQPQHF
DNA: TGTGCCAGCAGTTTCACACACGATAATCAGCCCCAGCATTTT

D: -
size: few
V: TRBV27
J: TRBJ1-6
CDR3: CASQGGRNSPLHF
DNA: TGTGCCAGTCAAGGTGGGAGGAATTCACCCCTCCACTTT